This TCR beta chain was identified in a study of T cells in localized non-small cell lung cancer. Here immunoSEQ multiplex PCR was the method, and the copy in TCRdb shows in-frame clones only, minus some. The sample has just under 750 clones, just over 35% seen once. V lost 6 bases and J 3 bases, leaving 10 bases between the germline ends. The CDR3 contains 13 residues. Germline V lookup: CDR1 LNHDA, CDR2 SQIVND (reference sequence). The TCR originated in a man aged 40 to 75 with stage II lung adenocarcinoma. Here the sequenced sample was normal lung tissue next to the tumor, taken before any cancer treatment. The chain employs TRBV19 and TRBJ2-3; weak D call: TRBD2 (6 bases). This CDR3 reads CASRASATDTQYF. The CDR3 region has the DNA TGTGCCAGTAGGGCTAGCGCGACAGATACGCAGTATTTT.